This T cell receptor (beta chain) emerged from a study of blood T cell repertoires in COVID-19. Clones were sequenced by immunoSEQ multiplex PCR, and TCRdb holds only the in-frame ones, with some missing. The sample contains roughly 200,000 clones, around 80% of which appear only once. The receptor was isolated from a man between 65 and 80 years old with active or convalescent COVID-19. The sample consisted of peripheral blood.

The CDR3 region has the DNA TGTGCCAGCAGCCATACAGGGGCCAGAGGAGGGACTGAAGCTTTCTTT. Protein product: CASSHTGARGGTEAFF. The chain carries TRBV5-6 and TRBJ1-1; 7 bases align to TRBD1. The trim removed 4 bases at V and 5 bases at J, leaving 14 bases unmatched. CDR3 length equals 16 residues. In germline, CDR1 is SGHDT, CDR2 YYEEEE.